This entry features one T cell receptor (beta chain) sequence. Antigen unknown. TCRdb ran MiXCR on the RACE reads and lists one entry per CDR3 protein. The sample shows some 190,000 distinct CDR3 sequences, 20% to 25% of them seen only once. As to time point: patch test 1, 2 weeks after DPC sensitization. Treatment noted: therapeutic diphenylcyclopropenone sensitization with weekly scalp DPC. Samples of blood were obtained prior to the application of each patch test. This CDR3 is built from 16 residues. Germline CDR1 reads DFQATT; CDR2 reads SNEGSKA (reference sequence). V dropped 2 bases and J dropped 1; count of bases not matched to a gene: 9. The data were taken from a study of human T cells and chemical hapten exposure. Whole-study findings and limits: Positive correlation was observed between PT1 expanded TCR counts and patch test score. Alopecia in the donors means their immune response may deviate from healthy people's.

The sample in question was whole blood, obtained in connection with sensitization to the hapten diphenylcyclopropenone (DPC). The rearrangement links TRBV20-1 to TRBJ2-3; 7 nucleotides line up with TRBD1. This TCR came from a woman aged 50 to 60 with alopecia areata. Some clones in this sample may be carry-over from other donors' samples. CDR3 amino acids: CSARPLDRAGTDTQYF. DNA of the CDR3: TGCAGTGCTAGACCTCTTGACAGGGCGGGCACAGATACGCAGTATTTT.